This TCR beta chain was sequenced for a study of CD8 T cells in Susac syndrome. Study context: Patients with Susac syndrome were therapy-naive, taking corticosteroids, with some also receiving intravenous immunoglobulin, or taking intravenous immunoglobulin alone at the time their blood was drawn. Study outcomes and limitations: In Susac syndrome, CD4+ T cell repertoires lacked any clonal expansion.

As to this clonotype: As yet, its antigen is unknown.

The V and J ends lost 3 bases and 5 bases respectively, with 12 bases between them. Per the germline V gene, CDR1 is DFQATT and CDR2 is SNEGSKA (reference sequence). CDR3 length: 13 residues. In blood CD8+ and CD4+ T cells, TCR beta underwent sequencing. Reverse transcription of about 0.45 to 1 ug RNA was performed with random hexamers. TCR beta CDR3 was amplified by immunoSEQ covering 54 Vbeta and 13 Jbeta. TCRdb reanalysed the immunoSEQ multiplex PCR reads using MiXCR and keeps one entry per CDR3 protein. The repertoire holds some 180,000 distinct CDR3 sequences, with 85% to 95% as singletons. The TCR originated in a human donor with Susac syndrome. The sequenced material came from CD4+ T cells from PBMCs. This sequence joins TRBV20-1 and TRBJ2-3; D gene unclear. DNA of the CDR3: TGCAGTGCTAGGGTAGTCGACCGAGATACGCAGTATTTT. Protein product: CSARVVDRDTQYF.